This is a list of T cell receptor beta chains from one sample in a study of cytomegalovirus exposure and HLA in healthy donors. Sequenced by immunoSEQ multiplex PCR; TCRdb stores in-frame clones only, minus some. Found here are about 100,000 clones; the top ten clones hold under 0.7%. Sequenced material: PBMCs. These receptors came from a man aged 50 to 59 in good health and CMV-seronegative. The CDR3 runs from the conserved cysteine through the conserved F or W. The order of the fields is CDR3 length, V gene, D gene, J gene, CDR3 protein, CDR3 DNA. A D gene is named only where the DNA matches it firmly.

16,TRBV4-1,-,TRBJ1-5,CASSQGPWGQGQPQHF,TGCGCCAGCAGCCAGGGCCCGTGGGGGCAGGGGCAGCCCCAGCATTTT
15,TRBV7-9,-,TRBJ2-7,CASSLGRGDGYEQYF,TGTGCCAGCAGCTTAGGCCGGGGTGATGGCTACGAGCAGTACTTC
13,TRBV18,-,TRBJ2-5,CASSPPSQETQYF,TGTGCCAGCTCACCTCCTAGTCAAGAGACCCAGTACTTC
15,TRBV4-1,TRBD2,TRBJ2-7,CASSHGGGSAYEQYF,TGCGCCAGCAGCCACGGCGGCGGGAGCGCCTACGAGCAGTACTTC
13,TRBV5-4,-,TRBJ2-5,CASSLDGEETQYF,TGTGCCAGCAGCTTAGACGGAGAAGAGACCCAGTACTTC
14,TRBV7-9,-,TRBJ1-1,CASSFSTGGREAFF,TGTGCCAGCAGCTTCTCCACCGGGGGTAGGGAAGCTTTCTTT
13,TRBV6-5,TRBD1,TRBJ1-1,CAIRQGKTSEAFF,TGTGCCATCCGACAGGGGAAAACTTCTGAAGCTTTCTTT
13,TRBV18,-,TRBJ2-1,CASSPLVDNEQFF,TGTGCCAGCTCACCGTTAGTCGACAATGAGCAGTTCTTC
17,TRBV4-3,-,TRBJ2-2,CASSPDSSGLNTGELFF,TGCGCCAGCAGCCCAGACTCAAGCGGGCTAAACACCGGGGAGCTGTTTTTT
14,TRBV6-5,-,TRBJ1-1,CASSRQVMNTEAFF,TGTGCCAGCAGCCGACAGGTCATGAACACTGAAGCTTTCTTT
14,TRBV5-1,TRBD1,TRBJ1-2,CASSLGGQTYGYTF,TGCGCCAGCAGCTTGGGGGGACAGACGTATGGCTACACCTTC
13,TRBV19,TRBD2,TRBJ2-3,CASSIDELAPLYF,TGTGCCAGTAGTATAGATGAACTAGCGCCTCTGTATTTT
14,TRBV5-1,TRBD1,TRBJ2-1,CASSSGQGLEEQFF,TGCGCCAGCAGCTCGGGACAGGGGCTTGAGGAGCAGTTCTTC
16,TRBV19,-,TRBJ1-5,CASSIEEARSNQPQHF,TGTGCCAGTAGTATAGAGGAGGCACGGAGCAATCAGCCCCAGCATTTT
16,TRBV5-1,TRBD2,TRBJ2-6,CASTRDRGAGANVLTF,TGCGCCAGCACCAGGGACCGGGGGGCTGGGGCCAACGTCCTGACTTTC
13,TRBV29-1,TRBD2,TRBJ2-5,CSVGGRARETQYF,TGCAGCGTTGGTGGGAGGGCCCGGGAGACCCAGTACTTC
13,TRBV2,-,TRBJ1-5,CASSPYSYQPQHF,TGTGCCAGCAGTCCTTACAGTTATCAGCCCCAGCATTTT
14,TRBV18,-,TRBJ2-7,CASSPPEASYEQYF,TGTGCCAGCTCACCTCCAGAGGCTTCCTACGAGCAGTACTTC
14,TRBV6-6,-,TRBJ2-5,CASTLLRQDQEQYF,TGTGCCAGCACCCTCCTAAGACAGGACCAGGAGCAGTACTTC
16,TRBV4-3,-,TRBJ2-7,CASSQEPGLHSYEQYF,TGCGCCAGCAGCCAAGAACCGGGACTCCACTCCTACGAGCAGTACTTC
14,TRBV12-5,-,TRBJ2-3,CASGLLLGGDTQYF,TGTGCTAGTGGTTTGCTCCTGGGAGGAGATACGCAGTATTTT
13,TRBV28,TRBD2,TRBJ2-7,CAIVSGATYEQYF,TGTGCCATCGTTAGCGGGGCCACCTACGAGCAGTACTTC
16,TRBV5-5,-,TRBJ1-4,CASSLSSPSSGEKLFF,TGTGCCAGCAGCTTGTCCAGCCCATCATCGGGGGAAAAACTGTTTTTT
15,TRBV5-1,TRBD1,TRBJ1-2,CASSKDTGAPYGYTF,TGCGCCAGCAGCAAAGACACAGGGGCCCCCTATGGCTACACCTTC
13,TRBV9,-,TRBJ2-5,CASSADGGGTQYF,TGTGCCAGCAGCGCGGACGGCGGAGGGACCCAGTACTTC
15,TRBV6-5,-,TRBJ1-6,CASNDRSSYNSPLHF,TGTGCCAGCAACGACAGGAGCTCCTATAATTCACCCCTCCACTTT
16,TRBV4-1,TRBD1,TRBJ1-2,CASSREGQGSYYGYTF,TGCGCCAGCAGCCGAGAAGGACAGGGTTCTTACTATGGCTACACCTTC
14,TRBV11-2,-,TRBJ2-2,CASSRKRNTGELFF,TGTGCCAGCAGCCGAAAGAGGAACACCGGGGAGCTGTTTTTT
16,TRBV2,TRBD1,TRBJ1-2,CASSEEVQGGHYGYTF,TGTGCCAGCAGTGAAGAGGTCCAGGGGGGCCACTATGGCTACACCTTC
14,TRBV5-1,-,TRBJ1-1,CASSPRGDGPEAFF,TGCGCCAGCAGCCCACGGGGTGATGGACCTGAAGCTTTCTTT
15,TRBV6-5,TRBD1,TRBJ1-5,CASSATWDSDQPQHF,TGTGCCAGCAGTGCGACTTGGGACAGCGATCAGCCCCAGCATTTT
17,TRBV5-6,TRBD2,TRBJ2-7,CASSPRGVDHRANEQYF,TGTGCCAGCAGCCCGCGGGGGGTCGATCACCGCGCCAACGAGCAGTACTTC
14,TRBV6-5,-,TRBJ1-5,CASSKTGVNQPQHF,TGTGCCAGCAGCAAAACAGGTGTCAATCAGCCCCAGCATTTT
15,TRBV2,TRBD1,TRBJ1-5,CASSVAGGANQPQHF,TGTGCCAGCAGTGTGGCAGGGGGCGCGAATCAGCCCCAGCATTTT
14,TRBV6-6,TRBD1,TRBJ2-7,CASNKGQGANEQYF,TGTGCCAGCAACAAAGGGCAGGGGGCAAACGAGCAGTACTTC
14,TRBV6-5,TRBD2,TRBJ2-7,CASSYYSGRYEQYF,TGTGCCAGCAGCTACTACAGCGGGAGATACGAGCAGTACTTC
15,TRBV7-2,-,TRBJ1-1,CASSVPMTGNTEAFF,TGTGCCAGCAGCGTGCCTATGACAGGGAACACTGAAGCTTTCTTT
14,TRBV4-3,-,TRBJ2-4,CASSVTRGKNIQYF,TGCGCCAGCAGCGTTACCAGGGGTAAAAACATTCAGTACTTC
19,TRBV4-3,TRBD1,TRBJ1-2,CASSQGVVGRGPTNYGYTF,TGCGCCAGCAGCCAAGGCGTGGTAGGCAGGGGGCCTACTAACTATGGCTACACCTTC
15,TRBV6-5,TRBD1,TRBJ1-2,CASSYAQGASYGYTF,TGTGCCAGCAGCTATGCACAGGGGGCCAGCTATGGCTACACCTTC